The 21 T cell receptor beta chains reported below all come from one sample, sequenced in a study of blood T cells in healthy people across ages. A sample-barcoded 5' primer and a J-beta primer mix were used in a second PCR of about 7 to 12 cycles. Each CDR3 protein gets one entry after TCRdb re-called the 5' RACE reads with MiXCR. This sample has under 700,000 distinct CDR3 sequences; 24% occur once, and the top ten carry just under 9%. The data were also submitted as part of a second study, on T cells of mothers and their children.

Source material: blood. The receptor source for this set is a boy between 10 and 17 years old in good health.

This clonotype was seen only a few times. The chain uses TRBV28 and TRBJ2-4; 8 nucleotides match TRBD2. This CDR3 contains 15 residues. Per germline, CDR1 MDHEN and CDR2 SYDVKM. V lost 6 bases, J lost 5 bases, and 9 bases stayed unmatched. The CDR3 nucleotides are TGTGCCAGCAGGGCCCCGGCGGGAGGCCAAAACATTCAGTACTTC. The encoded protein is CASRAPAGGQNIQYF.

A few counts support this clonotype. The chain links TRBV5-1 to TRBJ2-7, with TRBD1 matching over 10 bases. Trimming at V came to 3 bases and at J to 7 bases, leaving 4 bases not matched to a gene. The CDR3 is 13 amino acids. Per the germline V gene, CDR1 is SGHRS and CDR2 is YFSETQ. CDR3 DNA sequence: TGCGCCAGCAGCTCAGACAGGGGGCGGGAGCAGTACTTC. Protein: CASSSDRGREQYF.

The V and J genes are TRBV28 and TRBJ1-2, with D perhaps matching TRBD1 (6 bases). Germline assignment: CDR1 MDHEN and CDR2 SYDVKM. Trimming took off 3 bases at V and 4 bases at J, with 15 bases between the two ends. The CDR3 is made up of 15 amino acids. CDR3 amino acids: CASSLWRGRFYGYTF. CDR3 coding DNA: TGTGCCAGCAGTTTGTGGCGGGGGCGATTCTATGGCTACACCTTC.

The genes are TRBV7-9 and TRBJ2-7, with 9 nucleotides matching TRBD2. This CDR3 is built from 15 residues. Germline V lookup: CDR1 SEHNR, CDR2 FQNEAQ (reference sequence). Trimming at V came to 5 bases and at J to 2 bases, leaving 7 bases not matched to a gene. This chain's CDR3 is CASSVSRGGAYEQYF. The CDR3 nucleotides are TGTGCCAGCAGCGTGAGTCGCGGGGGGGCCTACGAGCAGTACTTC. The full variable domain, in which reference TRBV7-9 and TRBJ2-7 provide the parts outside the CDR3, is DTGVSQNPRHKITKRGQNVTFRCDPISEHNRLYWYRQTLGQGPEFLTYFQNEAQLEKSRLLSDRFSAERPKGSFSTLEIQRTEQGDSAMYLCASSVSRGGAYEQYFGPGTRLTVT.

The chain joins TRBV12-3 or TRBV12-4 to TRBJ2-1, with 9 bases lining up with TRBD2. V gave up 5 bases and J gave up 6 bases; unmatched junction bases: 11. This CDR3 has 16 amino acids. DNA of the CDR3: TGTGCCAGCAGTCTGATTAGCGGGAGTAATATCAATGAGCAGTTCTTC. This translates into CASSLISGSNINEQFF.

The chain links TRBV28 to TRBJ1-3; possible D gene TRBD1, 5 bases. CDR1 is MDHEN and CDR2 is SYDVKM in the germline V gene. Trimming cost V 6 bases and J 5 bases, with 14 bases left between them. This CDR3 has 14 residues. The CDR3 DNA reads TGTGCCAGCAGGCAGGGCGGGGACCGAAACACCATATATTTT. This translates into CASRQGGDRNTIYF. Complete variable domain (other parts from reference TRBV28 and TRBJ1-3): DVKVTQSSRYLVKRTGEKVFLECVQDMDHENMFWYRQDPGLGLRLIYFSYDVKMKEKGDIPEGYSVSREKKERFSLILESASTNQTSMYLCASRQGGDRNTIYFGEGSWLTVV.

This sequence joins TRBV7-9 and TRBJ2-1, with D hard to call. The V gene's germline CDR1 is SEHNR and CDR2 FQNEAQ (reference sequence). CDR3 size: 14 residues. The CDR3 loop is CGRRERISYNEQFF. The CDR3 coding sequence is TGTGGAAGGAGAGAGAGAATCTCCTACAATGAGCAGTTCTTC.

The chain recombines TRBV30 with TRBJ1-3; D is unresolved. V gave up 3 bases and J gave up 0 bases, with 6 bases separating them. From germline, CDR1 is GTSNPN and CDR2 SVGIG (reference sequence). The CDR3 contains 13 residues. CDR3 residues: CAWREGSGNTIYF. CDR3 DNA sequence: TGTGCCTGGAGGGAGGGCTCTGGAAACACCATATATTTT.

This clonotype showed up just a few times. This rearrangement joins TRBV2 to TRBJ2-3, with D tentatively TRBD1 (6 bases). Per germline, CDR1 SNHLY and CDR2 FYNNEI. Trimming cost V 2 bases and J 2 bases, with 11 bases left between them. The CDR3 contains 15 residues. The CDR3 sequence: CASSEPTGLTDTQYF. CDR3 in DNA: TGTGCCAGCAGTGAACCTACAGGGCTCACAGATACGCAGTATTTT.

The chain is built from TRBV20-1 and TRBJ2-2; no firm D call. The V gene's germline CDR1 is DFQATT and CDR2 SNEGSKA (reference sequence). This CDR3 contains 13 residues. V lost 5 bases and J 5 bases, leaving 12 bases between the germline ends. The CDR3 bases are TGCAGTGCTCTGCGGACCACAACCGGGGAGCTGTTTTTT. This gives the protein CSALRTTTGELFF.

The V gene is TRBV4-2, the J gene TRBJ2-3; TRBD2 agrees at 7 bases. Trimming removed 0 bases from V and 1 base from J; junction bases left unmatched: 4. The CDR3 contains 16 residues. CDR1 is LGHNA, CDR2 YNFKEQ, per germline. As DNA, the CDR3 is TGTGCCAGCAGCCAAGATCGGGGGGAAGGCACAGATACGCAGTATTTT. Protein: CASSQDRGEGTDTQYF.

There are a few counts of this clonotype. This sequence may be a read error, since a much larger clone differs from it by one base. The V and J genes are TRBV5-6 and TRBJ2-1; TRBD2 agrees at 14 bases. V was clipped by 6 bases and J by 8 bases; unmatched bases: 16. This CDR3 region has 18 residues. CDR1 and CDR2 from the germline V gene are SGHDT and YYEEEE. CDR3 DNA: TGTGCCAGCATCTTACGGGGACTAGCGGGGGAGCTTGGGGATGAGCAGTTCTTC. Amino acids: CASILRGLAGELGDEQFF.

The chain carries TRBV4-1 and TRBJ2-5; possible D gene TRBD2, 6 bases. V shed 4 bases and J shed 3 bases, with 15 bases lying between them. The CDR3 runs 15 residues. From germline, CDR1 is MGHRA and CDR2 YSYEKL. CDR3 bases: TGCGCCAGCAGCCGACAACCTAGCGACAAAGAGACCCAGTACTTC. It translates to CASSRQPSDKETQYF.

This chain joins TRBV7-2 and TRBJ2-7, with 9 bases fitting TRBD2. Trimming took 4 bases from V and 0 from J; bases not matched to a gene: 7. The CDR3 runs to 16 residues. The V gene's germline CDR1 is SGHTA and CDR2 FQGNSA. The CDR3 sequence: CASSSGTSSFSYEQYF. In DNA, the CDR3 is TGTGCCAGCAGCTCCGGGACTAGCTCCTTCTCCTACGAGCAGTACTTC.

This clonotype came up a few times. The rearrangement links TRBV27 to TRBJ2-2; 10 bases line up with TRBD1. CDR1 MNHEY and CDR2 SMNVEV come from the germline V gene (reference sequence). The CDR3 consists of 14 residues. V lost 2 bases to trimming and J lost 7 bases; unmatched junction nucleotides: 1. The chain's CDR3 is CASSLGQGGGELFF. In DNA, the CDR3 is TGTGCCAGCAGTTTAGGACAGGGGGGCGGGGAGCTGTTTTTT.

The CDR3 sequence: CATGPGDLILNTEAFF. As DNA, the CDR3 is TGTGCCACCGGGCCGGGCGATTTAATCTTGAACACTGAAGCTTTCTTT. J is TRBJ1-1 and V is TRBV12-3 or TRBV12-4; D not resolved. This CDR3 has 16 amino acids. Trimming cost V 10 bases and J 0 bases, with 21 bases left between them.

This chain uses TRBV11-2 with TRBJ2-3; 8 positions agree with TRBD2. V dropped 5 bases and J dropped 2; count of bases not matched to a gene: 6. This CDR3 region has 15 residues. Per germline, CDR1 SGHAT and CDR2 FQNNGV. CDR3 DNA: TGTGCCAGCAGCCTCATAGCGGGGCCCACAGATACGCAGTATTTT. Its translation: CASSLIAGPTDTQYF.

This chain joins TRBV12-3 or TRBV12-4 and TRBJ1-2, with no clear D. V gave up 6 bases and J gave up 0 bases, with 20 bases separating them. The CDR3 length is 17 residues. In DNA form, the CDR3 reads TGTGCCAGCAGAGTCACTCGACGACTGAAGCCTAACTATGGCTACACCTTC. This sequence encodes CASRVTRRLKPNYGYTF.

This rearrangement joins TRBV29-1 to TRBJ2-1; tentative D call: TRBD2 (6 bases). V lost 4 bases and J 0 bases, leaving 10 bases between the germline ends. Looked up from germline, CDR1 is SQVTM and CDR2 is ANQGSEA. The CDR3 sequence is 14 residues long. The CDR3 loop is CSVAGLLSYNEQFF. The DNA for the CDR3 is TGCAGCGTTGCAGGACTACTCTCCTACAATGAGCAGTTCTTC.

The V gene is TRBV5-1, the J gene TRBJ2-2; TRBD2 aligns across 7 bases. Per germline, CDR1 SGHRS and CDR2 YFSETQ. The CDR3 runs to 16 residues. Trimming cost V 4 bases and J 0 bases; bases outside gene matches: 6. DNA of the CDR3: TGCGCCAGCAGCAGGCCTAGCGGCTCGAACACCGGGGAGCTGTTTTTT. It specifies CASSRPSGSNTGELFF.

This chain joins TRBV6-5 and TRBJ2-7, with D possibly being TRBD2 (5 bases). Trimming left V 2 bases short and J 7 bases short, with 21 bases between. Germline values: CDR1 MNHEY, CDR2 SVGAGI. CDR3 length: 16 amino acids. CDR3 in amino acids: CASSYNPTPQREEQYF. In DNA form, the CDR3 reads TGTGCCAGCAGTTACAACCCGACCCCCCAGAGGGAGGAGCAGTACTTC.